Each of the 32 T cell receptor beta chains below was sequenced from the same sample in a study of T cells in women clearing cervical HPV infection. The method was immunoSEQ multiplex PCR; TCRdb's version includes in-frame clones alone and lacks a portion of them. The record lists more than 15,000 clones, of which the ten most abundant hold about 11%. Sequenced input: blood buffy coat. The origin of the receptors is a woman aged 18 to 75 with a cervical HPV16 infection that either progressed to CIN3+ or cleared (not recorded which).

On this clone: The read gets to within 3 residues of the CDR3 end, and the germline J gene fills in the rest. J is TRBJ2-2 and V is TRBV5-4, with D hard to call. The V end lost 0 bases, the J end lost 7 bases, and 7 bases lay between the germline ends. Germline V gene lookup returns CDR1 SGHNT and CDR2 YYREEE (reference sequence). This CDR3 contains 13 residues. Partial CDR3 DNA: TGTGCCAGCAGCTTGGAGGGCGTCGGGGAG. It encodes CASSLEGVGE. The complete CDR3 reads CASSLEGVGELFF.

As to this clone: The CDR3 goes on 3 residues after the read ends, and that part is filled in from the germline J gene. This rearrangement joins TRBV12-3 or TRBV12-4 to TRBJ2-2; D remains unclear. V lost 5 bases and J 10 bases, leaving 14 bases between the germline ends. The CDR3 runs 13 residues. CDR3 sequence: CASSSPLTKELFF. The sequenced part of the CDR3 DNA is TGTGCCAGCAGTAGCCCCTTAACGAAGGAG.

Worth noting for this clone: The read terminates 3 residues before the CDR3 end, so the remaining end is supplied by the germline J gene. V usage is TRBV19 and J usage is TRBJ1-1, with a weak D call TRBD1 (6 bases). V gave up 7 bases and J gave up 1 base, with 16 bases separating them. The CDR3 is made up of 15 amino acids. The germline V gene encodes CDR1 LNHDA and CDR2 SQIVND (reference sequence). The CDR3 reads CASTYTPRGNTEAFF. The CDR3 DNA, read in part, is TGTGCCAGTACTTACACGCCCAGGGGGAACACTGAA.

In regard to this clone: Coverage ceases 3 residues before the CDR3 finishes, and the germline J gene fills in the end. This chain uses TRBV20-1 with TRBJ2-1, with 9 bases matching TRBD1. The germline V gene has CDR1 DFQATT and CDR2 SNEGSKA (reference sequence). V shed 7 bases, J shed 7 bases, and the junction held 11 bases outside the gene matches. The CDR3 is made up of 14 amino acids. Partial CDR3 DNA: TGCAGTGTCGGAGAACAGGGGGCAGGGAATGAG. This encodes CSVGEQGAGNE. The whole CDR3 protein reads CSVGEQGAGNEQFF.

Remarks on this clone: Sequencing ends 3 residues short of the CDR3 end; the germline J gene provides the rest. J is TRBJ2-5 and V is TRBV5-5; D could derive from TRBD1 or TRBD2 (5 bases each). V lost 4 bases and J lost 6, with 13 bases in between. Looked up from germline, CDR1 is SGHKS and CDR2 is YYEKEE (reference sequence). CDR3 length: 13 amino acids. The CDR3 bases that were read are TGTGCCAGCAGCAGGTTAGAGGGGAAGACC. Its translation is CASSRLEGKT. The whole CDR3 sequence is CASSRLEGKTQYF.

The chain's CDR3 is CASSEAKGNQPQHF. CDR3 bases read: TGTGCCAGCAGTGAAGCGAAGGGGAATCAGCCC. The chain uses TRBV2 and TRBJ1-5, with D perhaps TRBD1 (5 bases). With the read ending 3 residues before the CDR3 end, the germline J gene is used to fill in that end. From germline, CDR1 is SNHLY and CDR2 FYNNEI. Trimming removed 0 bases at V and 4 bases at J, with 7 bases between. The CDR3 loop spans 14 amino acids.

A remark on this clone: The CDR3 extends 3 residues past the end of the read, so its final part is completed from the germline J gene. The chain is built from TRBV7-8 and TRBJ2-5, with TRBD1 identical over 9 bases. V dropped 3 bases and J dropped 5; count of bases not matched to a gene: 4. Germline V lookup: CDR1 SGHVS, CDR2 FQNEAQ. This CDR3 is built from 14 residues. CDR3 DNA, as far as it was read: TGTGCCAGCAGCTTCGACAGGGGGAAGGAGACC. Amino acid sequence: CASSFDRGKET. The full CDR3 sequence reads CASSFDRGKETQYF. Combining the CDR3 with reference TRBV7-8 and TRBJ2-5 gives the whole variable domain GAGVSQSPRYKVAKRGQDVALRCDPISGHVSLFWYQQALGQGPEFLTYFQNEAQLDKSGLPSDRFFAERPEGSVSTLKIQRTQQEDSAVYLCASSFDRGKETQYFGPGTRLLVL.

Details on this clone: The read terminates 3 residues ahead of where the CDR3 ends, so the germline J gene completes it. The J gene is TRBJ2-3, the V gene TRBV5-1; TRBD2 matches at 10 bases. V lost 4 bases, J lost 8 bases, and 10 bases stayed unmatched. CDR3 length equals 15 residues. Germline V gives CDR1 SGHRS, CDR2 YFSETQ. CDR3 DNA, as far as it was read: TGCGCCAGCAGCCTAGAAACAGCGGGGGGGATTACG. This codes for CASSLETAGGIT. The complete CDR3 reads CASSLETAGGITQYF.

In regard to this clone: The observed sequence ends 3 residues before the CDR3 terminus, with the missing tail filled in from the germline J gene. This chain links TRBV10-2 with TRBJ1-1; no definite D call. The germline V gene has CDR1 WSHSY and CDR2 SAAADI. This CDR3 contains 18 residues. Trimming removed 7 bases at V and 4 bases at J, with 28 bases between. The CDR3 sequence is CASNIGPGLGRSGTEAFF. CDR3 DNA (partial): TGCGCCAGCAATATCGGACCCGGCCTGGGGAGGAGCGGCACTGAA.

As to this clone: Read sequence stops 3 residues before the CDR3 end, and the germline J gene provides the missing end. The genes are TRBV6-8 and TRBJ2-5, with a weak D call TRBD2 (6 bases). Per the germline V gene, CDR1 is MNHGY and CDR2 is SAAAGT. The CDR3 consists of 14 residues. V was shortened by 5 bases and J by 5 bases, with 15 bases between the two germline ends. The CDR3 reads CASSRKTSLETQYF. The part of the CDR3 DNA that was read is TGTGCCAGCAGTCGCAAGACTAGTTTGGAGACC.

With regard to this clone: The sequenced fragment ends 3 residues before the CDR3 boundary, so the rest is inferred from the germline J gene. The chain combines TRBV19 with TRBJ2-1, with 7 bases fitting TRBD1. Germline CDR1 reads LNHDA; CDR2 reads SQIVND (reference sequence). The CDR3 is made up of 15 amino acids. The trim removed 4 bases at V and 9 bases at J, leaving 12 bases unmatched. The sequenced CDR3 bases are TGTGCCAGTAGTACCGACAACCCTCGACAGGGTGAG. This translates into CASSTDNPRQGE. The whole CDR3 sequence is CASSTDNPRQGEQFF.

For this clone: The missing CDR3 end, 3 residues past where the read stops, is filled in from the germline J gene. The rearrangement links TRBV29-1 to TRBJ2-7; TRBD2 matches 8 bases. J gave up 6 bases and V 1 base, and 5 bases lay outside the gene matches. The germline V gene encodes CDR1 SQVTM and CDR2 ANQGSEA. This CDR3 is built from 13 residues. Partial CDR3 DNA: TGCAGCGTTGAAGGTGAGGCGGGAGGCGAG. This gives the protein CSVEGEAGGE. The complete CDR3 sequence is CSVEGEAGGEQYF.

As regards this clone: With the read ending 3 residues before the CDR3 end, the germline J gene is used to fill in that end. The V and J genes are TRBV19 and TRBJ2-1; 9 bases map to TRBD2. V lost 7 bases and J lost 6; bases outside the gene matches: 10. The CDR3 is made up of 15 amino acids. Germline assignment: CDR1 LNHDA and CDR2 SQIVND (reference sequence). The CDR3 region is CASTPLGGRANEQFF. The part of the CDR3 DNA that was read is TGTGCCAGTACCCCCCTCGGCGGGAGGGCCAATGAG.

The sequenced CDR3 bases are TGTGCCAGCTCACCTATTTTTTCGGATGGACAGTTAACTAATGAAAAA. This encodes CASSPIFSDGQLTNEK. The CDR3 reads in full as CASSPIFSDGQLTNEKLFF. The chain carries TRBV18 and TRBJ1-4; D is perhaps TRBD1 (6 bases). The CDR3 is cut off 3 residues early in the read; its end comes from the germline J gene. Germline lookup yields CDR1 KGHSH and CDR2 LQKENI. The CDR3 sequence is 19 residues long. The ends were cut back, 3 bases at V and 1 base at J, with 21 bases in the middle.

Concerning this clone: The CDR3 end is not reached by the read, which stops 3 residues before it; the germline J gene fills it in. The J gene is TRBJ1-2, the V gene TRBV6-1, with a tentative D call TRBD1 (5 bases). CDR1 and CDR2 (germline): MNHNS, SASEGT. The CDR3 runs 13 residues. Trimming cost V 3 bases and J 7 bases, with 12 bases left between them. CDR3: CASSDVREFGYTF. The part of the CDR3 DNA that was read is TGTGCCAGCAGTGACGTCAGGGAGTTTGGC.

Turning to this clone: The CDR3 end lies 3 residues beyond the end of the read and is filled in from the germline J gene. The chain couples TRBV7-9 to TRBJ1-1, with D possibly being TRBD1 (5 bases). V was pared by 5 bases and J by 5 bases, with 18 bases between. The CDR3 is 15 residues long. Germline CDR1 and CDR2: SEHNR and FQNEAQ (reference sequence). CDR3 protein: CASSRPGEGNTEAFF. Partial CDR3 DNA: TGTGCCAGCAGCCGCCCAGGAGAGGGGAATACTGAA.

As concerns this clone: The sequence runs out 3 residues before the end of the CDR3; the remainder is reconstructed from the germline J gene. J is TRBJ1-1 and V is TRBV5-1; 8 bases map to TRBD1. The CDR3 totals 16 residues. CDR1 SGHRS and CDR2 YFSETQ come from the germline V gene. V lost 5 bases and J lost 0; bases outside the gene matches: 9. CDR3 loop: CASRRTGLEMNTEAFF. The CDR3 bases that were read are TGCGCCAGCAGACGGACAGGGCTCGAAATGAACACTGAA.

Comment on this clone: The CDR3 is cut off 3 residues early in the read; its end comes from the germline J gene. The V gene is TRBV10-3, the J gene TRBJ2-1, with a possible D match to TRBD2 (6 bases). V dropped 5 bases and J dropped 7 bases, with 21 bases sitting between them. CDR3 length: 16 residues. Germline V gene data show CDR1 as ENHRY and CDR2 as SYGVKD. CDR3 region: CAISSQSDGGGNEQFF. Partial CDR3 DNA: TGTGCCATCAGTTCACAATCGGACGGTGGGGGGAATGAG.

Notes on this clone: Read sequence stops 3 residues before the CDR3 end, and the germline J gene provides the missing end. The rearrangement uses TRBV28 and TRBJ2-3, with D perhaps TRBD1 (6 bases). The CDR3 runs to 15 residues. Trimming cost V 5 bases and J 6 bases, with 18 bases left between them. CDR1 is MDHEN, CDR2 SYDVKM, per germline. The sequenced CDR3 bases are TGTGCCAGCAGTCTTCTGTACAGGGTAGAGGATACG. Its translation is CASSLLYRVEDT. The CDR3, in full, reads CASSLLYRVEDTQYF.

A remark on this clone: Sequencing ends 3 residues short of the CDR3 end; the germline J gene provides the rest. The chain uses TRBV20-1 and TRBJ1-2, with TRBD1 matching over 9 bases. Unmatched junction bases numbered 15, after V lost 1 base and J lost 6 bases. The CDR3 is made up of 17 amino acids. Germline V lookup: CDR1 DFQATT, CDR2 SNEGSKA (reference sequence). CDR3 region: CSARALGTGSSWDGYTF. Partial CDR3 DNA: TGCAGTGCTAGAGCCCTCGGGACAGGGTCTTCGTGGGATGGC.

Of note for this clone: The read ends 3 residues shy of where the CDR3 ends; the end is completed using the germline J gene. The chain carries TRBV12-3 or TRBV12-4 and TRBJ1-1; 8 positions agree with TRBD1. The CDR3 runs to 19 residues. Trimming took 1 base from V and 3 from J; bases not matched to a gene: 16. The CDR3 sequence: CASSLVVSAGRGRHTEAFF. The sequenced CDR3 bases are TGTGCCAGCAGTTTAGTCGTGTCCGCGGGCAGGGGGCGGCACACTGAA.

In the case of this clone: The DNA ends 3 residues before the CDR3 does, and the rest of the CDR3 is filled in from the germline J gene. This rearrangement joins TRBV11-3 to TRBJ2-7; 8 positions match TRBD2. Germline V gene lookup returns CDR1 SGHNT and CDR2 YENEEA. This CDR3 comprises 15 residues. J lost 4 bases, V lost 5 bases, and 10 bases had no gene match. CDR3 DNA, as far as it was read: TGTGCCAGCAGCAACCGGGCAGCGGGAGATTACGAG. This codes for CASSNRAAGDYE. Given in full, the CDR3 is CASSNRAAGDYEQYF.

To note about this clone: The sequenced fragment ends 3 residues before the CDR3 boundary, so the rest is inferred from the germline J gene. The chain is built from TRBV30 and TRBJ1-4; 7 nucleotides agree with TRBD1. The junction had 3 bases not matched to a gene; V was cut back by 4 bases and J by 4 bases. The germline V gene encodes CDR1 GTSNPN and CDR2 SVGIG (reference sequence). The CDR3 loop spans 13 amino acids. CDR3 bases read: TGTGCCTGGACTAGACAGGGTAATGAAAAA. It translates to CAWTRQGNEK. The entire CDR3 protein reads CAWTRQGNEKLFF.

About this clone: The read is 3 residues too short to cover the CDR3 end, so that end is filled in from the germline J gene. The chain is built from TRBV14 and TRBJ2-7, with D tentatively TRBD2 (6 bases). CDR1 SGHDN and CDR2 FVKESK come from the germline V gene. V dropped 6 bases and J dropped 0 bases, with 12 bases sitting between them. This CDR3 spans 14 amino acids. The part of the CDR3 DNA that was read is TGTGCCAGCAGGAACTCCGGGGGCTCCTACGAG. Translation: CASRNSGGSYE. The complete CDR3 protein is CASRNSGGSYEQYF.

CDR3: CSARDTGTQPQHF. The part of the CDR3 DNA that was read is TGCAGTGCTAGAGATACAGGAACCCAGCCC. The chain recombines TRBV20-1 with TRBJ1-5, with D perhaps matching TRBD1 (5 bases). With the read ending 3 residues before the CDR3 end, the germline J gene is used to fill in that end. Trimming stripped 0 bases from V and 7 bases from J, with 10 bases between. There are 13 residues in the CDR3. Germline CDR1 DFQATT, CDR2 SNEGSKA (reference sequence).

On this clone itself: The read finishes 3 residues shy of the CDR3 end, and the germline J gene is used to complete it. This chain links TRBV10-2 with TRBJ2-1, with no clear D. V dropped 7 bases and J dropped 6 bases, with 13 bases sitting between them. The CDR3 loop spans 13 amino acids. Germline V lookup: CDR1 WSHSY, CDR2 SAAADI. The CDR3 DNA, read in part, is TGCGCCAGCACCACTCCTCCGGTCAATGAG. It is translated as CASTTPPVNE. The full CDR3 protein reads CASTTPPVNEQFF.

About this clone: The read is 3 residues too short to cover the CDR3 end, so that end is filled in from the germline J gene. The chain employs TRBV19 and TRBJ1-2; D is undetermined. V was pared by 6 bases and J by 2 bases, with 10 bases between. This CDR3 is 13 amino acids long. CDR1 is LNHDA and CDR2 is SQIVND in the germline V gene (reference sequence). CDR3 DNA (partial): TGTGCCAGTAGCCTACTGGGCAACTATGGC. This codes for CASSLLGNYG. The full-length CDR3 reads as CASSLLGNYGYTF.

On this clone itself: The CDR3 extends 3 residues past the end of the read, so its final part is completed from the germline J gene. This chain links TRBV5-1 with TRBJ1-2; D possibly corresponds to TRBD1 (6 bases). V shed 4 bases and J shed 7 bases, with 11 bases lying between them. The CDR3 has 12 residues. Germline CDR1 SGHRS, CDR2 YFSETQ. The sequenced part of the CDR3 DNA is TGCGCCAGCAGCGAAGGGACAACTGGC. Translation gives CASSEGTTG. The CDR3 reads in full as CASSEGTTGYTF.

Notes on this clone: The read terminates 3 residues ahead of where the CDR3 ends, so the germline J gene completes it. This chain connects TRBV20-1 to TRBJ2-7, with TRBD1 matching over 10 bases. The CDR3 length is 18 residues. V dropped 3 bases and J dropped 3; count of bases not matched to a gene: 17. CDR1 is DFQATT, CDR2 SNEGSKA, per germline (reference sequence). CDR3 sequence reads: CSASKGQGWQGRRYEQYF. CDR3 DNA, as far as it was read: TGCAGTGCTAGCAAGGGACAGGGGTGGCAGGGCCGACGCTACGAG.

On this clone: The read stops 3 residues short of the end of the CDR3; the missing end is completed from the germline J gene. The V and J genes are TRBV10-3 and TRBJ2-5; TRBD1 is a possible D gene (6 bases). With 5 bases removed from V and 2 bases from J, the gap between germline ends came to 12 bases. Germline V lookup: CDR1 ENHRY, CDR2 SYGVKD. This CDR3 contains 14 residues. CDR3 in amino acids: CAISRQDPQETQYF. The sequenced part of the CDR3 DNA is TGTGCCATCAGTCGACAGGATCCGCAAGAGACC.

Details on this clone: The read finishes 3 residues shy of the CDR3 end, and the germline J gene is used to complete it. The rearrangement uses TRBV28 and TRBJ1-5; tentative D call: TRBD1 (6 bases). The V gene's germline CDR1 is MDHEN and CDR2 SYDVKM. With 2 bases removed from V and 4 bases from J, the gap between germline ends came to 15 bases. The CDR3 consists of 16 residues. CDR3 DNA (partial): TGTGCCAGCAGTTTAGAGGGCAGGGGCGCAAATCAGCCC. It encodes CASSLEGRGANQP. The CDR3 reads in full as CASSLEGRGANQPQHF.

Points on this clone: The CDR3 end lies 3 residues beyond the end of the read and is filled in from the germline J gene. V and J are TRBV7-6 and TRBJ2-3; 13 bases fit TRBD2. V was clipped by 3 bases and J by 5 bases; unmatched bases: 11. The CDR3 has 18 residues. In germline, CDR1 is SGHVS, CDR2 FNYEAQ. The CDR3 DNA, read in part, is TGTGCCAGCAGCTTTAGCAAGACTAGCGGGGGGTACGGAGATACG. Amino acids: CASSFSKTSGGYGDT. The whole CDR3 sequence reads CASSFSKTSGGYGDTQYF.